This TCR beta chain was retrieved from a study of identical twins (dated by TCRdb to the mid-2010s). About the full investigation: To test whether fetal clonotypes persist, the study used deep sequencing on TCR alpha and beta repertoires from monozygotic twins, unrelated adults of various ages, and cord blood. Replicate twin experiments were performed at different times using different library preparation protocols to rule out contamination. Summary of the overall study and its limitations: Because the same donors could not be followed over many years, the conclusions relied on cross-sectional statistical analysis. Compared with coincidental sharing between unrelated individuals, out-of-frame TCR alpha sequences shared between twins had an excess of sequences with low generation probability. Recombination models systematically underestimated out-of-frame TCR alpha sharing in monozygotic twins but agreed with sharing between unrelated individuals. The excess sharing between twins in beta out-of-frame sequences was weaker because fewer shared sequences reduced the signal-to-noise ratio. Invariant T cells such as MAIT and iNKT could partly confound zero-insertion analyses, although diverse VJ usage argued against such confounding for most clonotypes. Abundant cord blood beta clonotypes carried fewer insertions; young adult naive repertoires showed a weaker similar trend, while memory repertoires showed none.

The germline V end is reduced by 11 bases and the J end by 4 bases; junction bases left unmatched: 7. Including cysteine and phenylalanine, the CDR3 has 14 amino acids. The retained sequence is limited to the CDR3, 42 bases, with the frame set at the first base. Per the germline V gene (reference sequence), SEHNR is the CDR1 and FQNEAQ is the CDR2. Every donor was a healthy Caucasian. The twin cohort consisted of three pairs of female monozygotic twins, all aged roughly 18 to 29 years. CD4+ and CD8+ T cell populations were isolated with positive isolation kits from Invitrogen. Library method: 5' RACE. Sequenced on an Illumina HiSeq 2000. A universal primer binding site was added through template switching, and the final cDNA carried a unique molecular identifier so that TCR cDNA molecules could be counted accurately. Specific primers in the conserved constant-segment region were used to synthesize first-strand cDNA for the TCR alpha and beta chains. To control for contamination, each cDNA library was double barcoded with a SMART-Mk sample barcode plus Illumina barcodes. Two successive PCR steps introduced TruSeq adapter sequences along with Illumina sample barcodes. TCR alpha and beta cDNA libraries were sequenced on the Illumina HiSeq platform with custom primers. The original pipeline was this. Raw reads were processed with MiGEC to extract unique molecular identifiers, and MiXCR was used to determine CDR3 positions. For each individual, recombination models were inferred using an EM algorithm with the repgenHMM and IGoR tools. The analysis of shared clonotypes was done with the tcR package in R, with sharing normalized by the product of cloneset sizes. Out-of-frame nonproductive sequences were analyzed to study raw recombination free of thymic and clonal selection effects. TCRdb itself trimmed the public reads at Q25 with fastp, ran MiXCR and retained productive beta chains. Entries are consolidated by CDR3 protein sequence, retaining the most common genes and DNA. The V and J calls shown here were made by TCRdb, not taken from the authors' results. The sample yields 460,000 or so distinct CDR3 sequences; 12% to 15% were counted once. The ten most abundant clones make up around 0.57% of the sample.

As for this clonotype: Its antigen specificity is not known. Base qualities are not at hand, and no much larger clone is one base apart.

These data also formed part of another study, on yellow fever vaccine responses in identical twins. The second study's paper adds: The authors reported that the T cell response to vaccination in identical twins appeared partly convergent and partly personalized. In the study, vaccine-responding T cell clones were precisely tracked in identical twins.

The clonotype was recovered from a woman younger than 30 in good health. The chain is encoded by TRBV7-9 joined to TRBJ2-1, and 11 bases in between align with TRBD2. Material for sequencing was CD4+ T cells sorted from blood. The DNA sequence is given as TGTGCCCTGCTAGCGGGAGGACCGTACAATGAGCAGTTCTTC. It specifies CALLAGGPYNEQFF.